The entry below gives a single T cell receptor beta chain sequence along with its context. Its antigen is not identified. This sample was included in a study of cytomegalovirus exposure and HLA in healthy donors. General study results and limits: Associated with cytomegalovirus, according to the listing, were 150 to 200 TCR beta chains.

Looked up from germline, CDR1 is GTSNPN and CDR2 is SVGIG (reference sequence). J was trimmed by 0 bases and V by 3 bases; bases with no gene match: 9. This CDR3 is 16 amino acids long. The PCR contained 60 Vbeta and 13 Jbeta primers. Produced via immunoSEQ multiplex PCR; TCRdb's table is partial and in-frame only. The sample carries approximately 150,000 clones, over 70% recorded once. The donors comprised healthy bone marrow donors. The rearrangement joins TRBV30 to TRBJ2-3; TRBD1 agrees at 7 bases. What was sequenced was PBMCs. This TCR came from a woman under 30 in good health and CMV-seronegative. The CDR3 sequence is CAWRRVGGPSTDTQYF. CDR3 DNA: TGTGCCTGGAGAAGGGTAGGGGGCCCCAGCACAGATACGCAGTATTTT. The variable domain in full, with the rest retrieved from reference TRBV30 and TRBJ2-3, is SQTIHQWPATLVQPVGSPLSLECTVEGTSNPNLYWYRQAAGRGLQLLFYSVGIGQISSEVPQNLSASRPQDRQFILSSKKLLLSDSGFYLCAWRRVGGPSTDTQYFGPGTRLTVL.